This TCR beta chain is from a study of blood T cell repertoires in COVID-19. For the study at large: T cells, B-cell-depleted T cells, or PBMCs supplied cDNA or gDNA.

Germline CDR1 reads SGHTA; CDR2 reads FQGTGA. After removal of 2 bases from V and 6 bases from J, the junction contained 7 bases not matched to a gene. The CDR3 spans 16 residues. TCRdb's copy holds only in-frame clones and misses some; the assay was immunoSEQ multiplex PCR. The data hold 200,000 to 300,000 clones, with approximately 86% observed a single time. The genes are TRBV7-3 and TRBJ2-3, with 11 positions matching TRBD1. The sample comprised peripheral blood. The TCR was taken from a woman aged 55-75 years with COVID-19, enrolled during active disease. The CDR3 is CASSLGGQGAGDTQYF. The DNA of the CDR3 is TGTGCCAGCAGCTTAGGAGGACAGGGGGCTGGGGATACGCAGTATTTT.